This entry lists 3 T cell receptor beta chains sequenced from one sample in a study of T cell responses to AZD1222 COVID-19 vaccine. Some clones are missing from TCRdb's copy, which holds only in-frame ones; the method was immunoSEQ multiplex PCR. The data hold roughly 180,000 clones, with about 90% observed a single time. Sequenced material: peripheral blood, taken 28 days after the second AZD1222 dose. These TCRs come from an adult who received the AZD1222 COVID-19 vaccine.

The chain carries TRBV7-3 and TRBJ1-5, with 7 bases fitting TRBD1. The CDR3 is made up of 17 amino acids. Germline V lookup: CDR1 SGHTA, CDR2 FQGTGA. Trimming removed 5 bases from V and 2 bases from J; junction bases left unmatched: 12. In nucleotides, the CDR3 is TGTGCCAGCAGCCCCAACAGGGGACCAGGGGGCAATCAGCCCCAGCATTTT. Protein product: CASSPNRGPGGNQPQHF.

The chain combines TRBV15 with TRBJ1-5, with unresolved D. The length of the CDR3 is 14 residues. Germline V gene data show CDR1 as LNHNV and CDR2 as YYDKDF (reference sequence). V dropped 1 base and J dropped 11 bases, with 15 bases sitting between them. DNA of the CDR3: TGTGCCACCAGCAGAGGAAGAAGGACGGAGGCCCAGCATTTT. Encoded protein: CATSRGRRTEAQHF.

This rearrangement joins TRBV5-5 to TRBJ2-7; D possibly corresponds to TRBD1 (5 bases). The CDR3 spans 14 residues. V was pared by 0 bases and J by 3 bases, with 10 bases between. CDR1 is SGHKS and CDR2 is YYEKEE in the germline V gene (reference sequence). The CDR3 spells CASSLAPGIYEQYF. CDR3 nucleotide sequence: TGTGCCAGCAGCTTGGCCCCAGGGATCTACGAGCAGTACTTC.